The 23 T cell receptor beta chains below were found in one sample sequenced in a study of T cells in Graves' hyperthyroidism and ophthalmopathy. From RNA transcripts, TCR beta CDR3 regions were amplified. The HTBI primer set served for first-round RT-PCR of the TCR CDR3. TCRdb recomputed calls from the multiplex PCR reads with MiXCR, one row per CDR3 protein. The top ten clones hold roughly 19% of a sample with around 350,000 distinct CDR3 sequences, about 16% of them seen once. Sequenced sample: blood. The receptor set was obtained from a woman aged 60-75 years with Graves' ophthalmopathy.

The gene calls are TRBV20-1 and TRBJ2-7, with TRBD2 identical over 10 bases. CDR1 and CDR2 from the germline V gene are DFQATT and SNEGSKA (reference sequence). The CDR3 runs 14 residues. V lost 0 bases and J lost 4; bases outside the gene matches: 3. CDR3 DNA sequence: TGCAGTGCTAGAGATCTAGCGGGAGCATACGAGCAGTACTTC. This translates into CSARDLAGAYEQYF.

This clonotype was counted at least ten times. This chain joins TRBV11-2 and TRBJ1-1; D gene uncertain. Trimming removed 0 bases at V and 6 bases at J, with 8 bases between. The germline V gene has CDR1 SGHAT and CDR2 FQNNGV. The CDR3 runs 13 residues. The CDR3 coding sequence is TGTGCCAGCAGCTTAGATCCGAGGGCTGAAGCTTTCTTT. Translated: CASSLDPRAEAFF.

Remarks on this clonotype: One end of the junction varies from germline; a read error may be responsible. The rearrangement uses TRBV5-1 and TRBJ2-2; D may be TRBD2 (6 bases). The CDR3 runs to 16 residues. Germline assignment: CDR1 SGHRS and CDR2 YFSETQ. The CDR3 here is CASSLGGTSNTGELVF. The CDR3 region has the DNA TGCGCCAGCAGCTTGGGAGGGACTTCGAACACCGGGGAGCTGGTTTTT.

V is TRBV28 and J is TRBJ1-1; D may be TRBD1 (5 bases). The CDR3 loop spans 11 amino acids. The V end was cut by 7 bases, the J end by 9 bases, with 12 bases between. Germline assignment: CDR1 MDHEN and CDR2 SYDVKM. In nucleotides, the CDR3 is TGTGCCAGCACGGGACCTACTCAAGCTTTCTTT. This sequence encodes CASTGPTQAFF.

This clonotype has ten or more counts. The gene calls are TRBV6-1 and TRBJ2-1; 7 bases are a match to TRBD1. With V trimmed by 6 bases and J by 7 bases, 9 bases remained unmatched. This CDR3 is built from 14 residues. Germline values: CDR1 MNHNS, CDR2 SASEGT. For the CDR3, the DNA is TGTGCCAGCAGGGTAGACAGGGAAGTGAATGAGCAGTTCTTC. As protein: CASRVDREVNEQFF.

V and J are TRBV4-1 and TRBJ2-1; D is tentatively TRBD1 or TRBD2 (6 bases each). Germline V gene data show CDR1 as MGHRA and CDR2 as YSYEKL. This CDR3 is 16 amino acids long. V was pared by 4 bases and J by 5 bases, with 18 bases between. The CDR3 loop is CASSRRTSRGDNEQFF. CDR3 DNA sequence: TGCGCCAGCAGCCGAAGAACTAGCAGGGGAGACAATGAGCAGTTCTTC.

The sample holds many counts of this clonotype. V and J are TRBV12-3 or TRBV12-4 and TRBJ2-1; TRBD2 matches at 10 bases. J lost 9 bases, V lost 1 base, and 6 bases had no gene match. The CDR3 loop spans 15 amino acids. CDR3 loop: CASSLGIAGGREQFF. CDR3 coding DNA: TGTGCCAGCAGTTTAGGGATAGCGGGAGGACGTGAGCAGTTCTTC.

This clonotype was picked up many times. V is TRBV3-1 and J is TRBJ1-6; no definite D call. The V gene's germline CDR1 is LGHDT and CDR2 YNNKEL (reference sequence). This CDR3 contains 13 residues. V lost 4 bases and J 8 bases, leaving 9 bases between the germline ends. CDR3 nucleotide sequence: TGTGCCAGCAGCCTCAAGTTGGATTCACCCCTCCACTTT. Amino acid sequence: CASSLKLDSPLHF.

This clonotype was detected only a few times. The chain employs TRBV3-1 and TRBJ1-5; D is possibly TRBD1 (6 bases). Trimming shortened V by 4 bases and J by 4 bases, and 8 bases separated the two germline ends. Per germline, CDR1 LGHDT and CDR2 YNNKEL (reference sequence). CDR3 length equals 13 residues. The CDR3 sequence is CASSRDMNQPQHF. DNA for the CDR3: TGTGCCAGCAGCCGGGACATGAATCAGCCCCAGCATTTT. Combining the CDR3 with reference TRBV3-1 and TRBJ1-5 gives the whole variable domain DTAVSQTPKYLVTQMGNDKSIKCEQNLGHDTMYWYKQDSKKFLKIMFSYNNKELIINETVPNRFSPKSPDKAHLNLHINSLELGDSAVYFCASSRDMNQPQHFGDGTRLSIL.

Comment on this clonotype: A much larger clone lies one base from this, so it may be a read error. The chain joins TRBV29-1 to TRBJ2-5; 8 nucleotides align to TRBD2. Germline CDR1 reads SQVTM; CDR2 reads ANQGSEA. The CDR3 has 16 amino acids. The CDR3 nucleotides read TGCAGCGCCGAGGGTACAACTAGCGGTAACCAAGGGACCCAGTACTTC. Amino acid sequence: CSAEGTTSGNQGTQYF.

In this sample, this clonotype turned up many times. J is TRBJ2-3 and V is TRBV7-3, with TRBD2 matching 14 bases. The CDR3 is made up of 14 amino acids. The junction had 1 base not matched to a gene; V was cut back by 3 bases and J by 8 bases. Per the germline V gene, CDR1 is SGHTA and CDR2 is FQGTGA. Written as DNA, the CDR3 is TGTGCCAGCAGCTTGGGGACTAGCGGGAGTACGCAGTATTTT. It is translated as CASSLGTSGSTQYF.

This clonotype was counted between two and nine times. The chain is built from TRBV10-3 and TRBJ2-3, with TRBD2 matching over 9 bases. Per germline, CDR1 ENHRY and CDR2 SYGVKD. The CDR3 is 15 amino acids. The V gene end was trimmed by 4 bases and the J gene end by 5 bases; junction bases not matched to a gene: 7. The CDR3 DNA reads TGTGCCATCAGTGCTAGCGGGGTTTCAATAGATACGCAGTATTTT. Amino acids: CAISASGVSIDTQYF.

This clonotype has a handful of counts. The chain couples TRBV10-3 to TRBJ2-3, with unresolved D. Germline V gene lookup returns CDR1 ENHRY and CDR2 SYGVKD. This CDR3 is 14 amino acids long. Trimming stripped 0 bases from V and 1 base from J, with 5 bases between. CDR3 amino acids: CAISESTGTDTQYF. The CDR3 DNA reads as TGTGCCATCAGTGAGTCGACCGGCACAGATACGCAGTATTTT.

The table lists this clonotype with many counts. The CDR3 bases are TGTGCCAGCAGCGCCCCTATTGGGACAGCCGAGCGAGATACGCAGTATTTT. Amino acids: CASSAPIGTAERDTQYF. This chain uses TRBV9 with TRBJ2-3; the match to TRBD1 covers 7 bases. V gave up 3 bases and J gave up 5 bases; unmatched junction bases: 15. CDR3 size: 17 residues. Looked up from germline, CDR1 is SGDLS and CDR2 is YYNGEE.

This chain links TRBV28 with TRBJ2-1; 10 positions match TRBD1. V was clipped by 2 bases and J by 10 bases; unmatched bases: 8. The CDR3 extends over 15 amino acids. The germline gives CDR1 MDHEN, CDR2 SYDVKM. The CDR3 spells CASSLSGQGVLEQFF. CDR3 in DNA: TGTGCCAGCAGTTTAAGTGGACAGGGGGTTTTGGAGCAGTTCTTC. Full variable domain (outside the CDR3, taken from reference TRBV28 and TRBJ2-1): DVKVTQSSRYLVKRTGEKVFLECVQDMDHENMFWYRQDPGLGLRLIYFSYDVKMKEKGDIPEGYSVSREKKERFSLILESASTNQTSMYLCASSLSGQGVLEQFFGPGTRLTVL.

The CDR3 sequence: CASSRTTGLGYTF. The CDR3 DNA sequence: TGTGCCAGCAGTCGCACGACAGGGCTTGGCTACACCTTC. The chain recombines TRBV6-1 with TRBJ1-2; TRBD1 matches 7 bases. The CDR3 has 13 amino acids. Germline loops: CDR1 MNHNS, CDR2 SASEGT. Losses at the gene ends were 5 bases for V and 7 bases for J; bases not matched to a gene: 7.

Many counts were recorded for this clonotype. The rearrangement joins TRBV12-5 to TRBJ1-1; tentatively, D is TRBD1 (6 bases). The V gene lost 3 bases and the J gene lost 2 bases, with 13 bases spanning the gap. This CDR3 is 15 amino acids long. Germline-derived CDR1 and CDR2 are LGHNT and FRNRAP. CDR3 DNA sequence: TGTGCTAGTGGTTTCAAGGTGGGGACAAACACTGAAGCTTTCTTT. It codes for CASGFKVGTNTEAFF.

This clonotype has at least ten counts. This chain uses TRBV20-1 with TRBJ2-1; 7 positions match TRBD1. Germline-derived CDR1 and CDR2 are DFQATT and SNEGSKA (reference sequence). The ends lost 5 bases at V and 0 bases at J; junction bases unmatched: 10. This CDR3 comprises 16 residues. The CDR3 is CSARPSTGSSYNEQFF. The CDR3 region has the DNA TGCAGTGCTCGACCCTCGACAGGGAGCTCCTACAATGAGCAGTTCTTC.

In its sample, this clonotype was seen a few times. J is TRBJ2-7 and V is TRBV4-2, with 8 bases fitting TRBD2. V dropped 0 bases and J dropped 3; count of bases not matched to a gene: 7. Germline V gives CDR1 LGHNA, CDR2 YNFKEQ. The CDR3 is made up of 16 amino acids. CDR3 bases: TGTGCCAGCAGCCAAGAAGAGGGACTAGGGAGCTACGAGCAGTACTTC. It encodes CASSQEEGLGSYEQYF.

This clonotype was recorded many times. The chain couples TRBV3-1 to TRBJ2-3; 7 nucleotides line up with TRBD1. Looked up from germline, CDR1 is LGHDT and CDR2 is YNNKEL (reference sequence). Losses at the gene ends were 7 bases for V and 4 bases for J; bases not matched to a gene: 5. CDR3 length: 13 residues. This CDR3 is CASNTGDPDTQYF. CDR3 bases: TGTGCCAGCAATACAGGGGACCCAGATACGCAGTATTTT.

This sequence joins TRBV10-3 and TRBJ2-6; D not resolved. Germline V gene data show CDR1 as ENHRY and CDR2 as SYGVKD. V was clipped by 0 bases and J by 5 bases, with 8 bases between them. CDR3 size: 15 residues. The CDR3, as DNA: TGTGCCATCAGTGAGTCGGCGGTGAGGGCCAACGTCCTGACTTTC. This encodes CAISESAVRANVLTF.

This clonotype occurred many times. J is TRBJ1-1 and V is TRBV25-1; 11 nucleotides line up with TRBD1. The CDR3 runs 15 residues. Germline CDR1 MGHDK, CDR2 SYGVNS. The J segment lost 6 bases and the V segment lost 4 bases, leaving 7 bases of the junction unmatched. CDR3 bases: TGTGCCAGCAGTGGGCGGACAGGGGGCATGGCTGAAGCTTTCTTT. It is translated as CASSGRTGGMAEAFF.

The table lists this clonotype with a few counts. The CDR3 DNA reads as TGTGCCAGCAGTGAAGCGGTCCTAGCGGGAGGGCCGGGTGGCAATGAGCAGTTCTTC. It translates to CASSEAVLAGGPGGNEQFF. V gene TRBV6-1 combines with J gene TRBJ2-1; 12 bases map to TRBD2. The J segment lost 6 bases and the V segment lost 0 bases, leaving 12 bases of the junction unmatched. The CDR3 has 19 amino acids. From germline, CDR1 is MNHNS and CDR2 SASEGT.